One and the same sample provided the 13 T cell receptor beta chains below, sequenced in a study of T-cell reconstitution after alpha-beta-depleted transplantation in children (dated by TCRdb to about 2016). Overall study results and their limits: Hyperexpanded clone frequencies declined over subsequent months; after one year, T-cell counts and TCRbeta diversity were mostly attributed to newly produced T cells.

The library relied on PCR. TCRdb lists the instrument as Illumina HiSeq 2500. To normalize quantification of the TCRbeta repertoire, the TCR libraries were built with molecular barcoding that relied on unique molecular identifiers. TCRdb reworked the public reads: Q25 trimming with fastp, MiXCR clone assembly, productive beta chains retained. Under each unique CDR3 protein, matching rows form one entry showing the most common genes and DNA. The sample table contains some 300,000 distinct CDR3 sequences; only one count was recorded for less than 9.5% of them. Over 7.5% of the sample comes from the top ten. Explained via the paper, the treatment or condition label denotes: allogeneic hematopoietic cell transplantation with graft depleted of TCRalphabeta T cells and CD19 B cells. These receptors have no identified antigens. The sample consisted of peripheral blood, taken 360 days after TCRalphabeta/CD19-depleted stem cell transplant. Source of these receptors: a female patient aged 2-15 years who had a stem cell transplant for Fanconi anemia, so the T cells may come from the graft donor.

CDR3 in amino acids: CASSPLKPGTNRGVRTGELFF. The CDR3 DNA reads TGTGCCAGCAGTCCACTAAAGCCCGGGACCAACAGAGGGGTTAGGACCGGGGAGCTGTTTTTT. The rearrangement uses TRBV6-2 or TRBV6-3 and TRBJ2-2; D may correspond to TRBD1 or TRBD2 (5 bases each). Germline CDR1 and CDR2: MNHEY and SVGEGT. The V gene lost 5 bases and the J gene lost 5 bases, with 33 bases spanning the gap. This CDR3 has 21 amino acids.

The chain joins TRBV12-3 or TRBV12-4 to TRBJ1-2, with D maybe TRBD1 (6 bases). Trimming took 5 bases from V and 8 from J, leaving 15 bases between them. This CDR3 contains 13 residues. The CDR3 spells CASSLLPRGGYTF. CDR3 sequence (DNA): TGTGCCAGCAGTCTCCTCCCAAGGGGGGGCTACACCTTC.

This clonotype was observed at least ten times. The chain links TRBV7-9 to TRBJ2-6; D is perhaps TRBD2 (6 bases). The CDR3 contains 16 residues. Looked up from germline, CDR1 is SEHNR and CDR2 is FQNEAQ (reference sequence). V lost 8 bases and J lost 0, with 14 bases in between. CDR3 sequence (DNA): TGTGCCAGCGGATTGCGGGGATTCTCTGGGGCCAACGTCCTGACTTTC. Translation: CASGLRGFSGANVLTF.

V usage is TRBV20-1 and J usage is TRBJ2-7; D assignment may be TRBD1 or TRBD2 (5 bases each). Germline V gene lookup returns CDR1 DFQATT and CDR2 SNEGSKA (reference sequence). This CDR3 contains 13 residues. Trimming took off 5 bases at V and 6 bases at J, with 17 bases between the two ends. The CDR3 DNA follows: TGCAGTGCTCGGGGCCAAGCCTTGACCGAGCAGTACTTC. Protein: CSARGQALTEQYF.

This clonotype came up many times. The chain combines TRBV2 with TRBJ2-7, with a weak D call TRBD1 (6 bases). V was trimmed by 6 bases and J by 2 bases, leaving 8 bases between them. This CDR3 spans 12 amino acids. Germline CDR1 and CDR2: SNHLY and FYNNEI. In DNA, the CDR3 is TGTGCCAGCAGGCAGGGGACCTACGAGCAGTACTTC. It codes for CASRQGTYEQYF.

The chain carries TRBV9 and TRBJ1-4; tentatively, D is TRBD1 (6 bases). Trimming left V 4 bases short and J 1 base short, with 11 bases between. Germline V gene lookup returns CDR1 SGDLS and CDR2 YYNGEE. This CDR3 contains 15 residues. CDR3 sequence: CASSRQGRTNEKLFF. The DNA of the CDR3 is TGTGCCAGCAGCAGGCAGGGGCGAACTAATGAAAAACTGTTTTTT. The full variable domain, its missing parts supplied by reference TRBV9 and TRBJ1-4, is DSGVTQTPKHLITATGQRVTLRCSPRSGDLSVYWYQQSLDQGLQFLIQYYNGEERAKGNILERFSAQQFPDLHSELNLSSLELGDSALYFCASSRQGRTNEKLFFGSGTQLSVL.

CDR3 amino acids: CASSQDSGGWNTEAFF. The CDR3 DNA reads as TGCGCCAGCAGCCAAGATAGTGGGGGATGGAACACTGAAGCTTTCTTT. The chain combines TRBV4-3 with TRBJ1-1; possible D gene TRBD1, 5 bases. Deletions cut 0 bases from V and 1 base from J, with 12 bases between. This CDR3 has 16 amino acids. Germline CDR1 LGHNA, CDR2 YSLEER.

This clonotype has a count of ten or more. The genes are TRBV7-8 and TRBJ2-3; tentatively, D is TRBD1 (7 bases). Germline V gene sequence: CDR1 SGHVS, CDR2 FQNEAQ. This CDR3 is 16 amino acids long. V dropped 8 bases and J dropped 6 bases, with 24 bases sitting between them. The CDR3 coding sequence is TGTGCCAGCTCTCAGGGGGGTACTAGCATACGGGATACGCAGTATTTT. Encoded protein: CASSQGGTSIRDTQYF. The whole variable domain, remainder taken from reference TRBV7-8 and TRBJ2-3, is GAGVSQSPRYKVAKRGQDVALRCDPISGHVSLFWYQQALGQGPEFLTYFQNEAQLDKSGLPSDRFFAERPEGSVSTLKIQRTQQEDSAVYLCASSQGGTSIRDTQYFGPGTRLTVL.

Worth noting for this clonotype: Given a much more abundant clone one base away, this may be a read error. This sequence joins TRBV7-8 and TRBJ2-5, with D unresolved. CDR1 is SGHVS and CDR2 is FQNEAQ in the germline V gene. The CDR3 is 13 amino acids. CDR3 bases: TGTACCAGCAGCTTAGAACAGTTAGGGACCCAGTACTTC. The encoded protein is CTSSLEQLGTQYF.

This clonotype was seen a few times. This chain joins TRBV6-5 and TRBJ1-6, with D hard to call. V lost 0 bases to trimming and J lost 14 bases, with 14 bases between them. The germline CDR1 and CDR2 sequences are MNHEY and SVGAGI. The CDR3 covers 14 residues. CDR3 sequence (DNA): TGTGCCAGCAGTTACTCAGGAGGACTCCAAGCCCTCCACTTT. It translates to CASSYSGGLQALHF.

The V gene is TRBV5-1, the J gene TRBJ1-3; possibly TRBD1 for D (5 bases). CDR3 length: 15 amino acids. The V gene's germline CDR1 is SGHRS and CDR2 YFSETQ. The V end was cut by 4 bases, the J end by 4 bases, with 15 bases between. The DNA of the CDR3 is TGCGCCAGCAGCATGGGACCGTGGAGGGGAAACACCATATATTTT. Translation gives CASSMGPWRGNTIYF.

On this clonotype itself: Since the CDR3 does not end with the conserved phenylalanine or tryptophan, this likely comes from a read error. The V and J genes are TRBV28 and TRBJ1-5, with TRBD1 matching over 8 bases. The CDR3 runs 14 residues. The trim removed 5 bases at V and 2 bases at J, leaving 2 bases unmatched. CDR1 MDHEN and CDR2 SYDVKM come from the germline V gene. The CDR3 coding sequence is TGTGCCAGCAGTCCGGGACAGGGCAATCAGCCCCAGCATGTT. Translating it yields CASSPGQGNQPQHV.

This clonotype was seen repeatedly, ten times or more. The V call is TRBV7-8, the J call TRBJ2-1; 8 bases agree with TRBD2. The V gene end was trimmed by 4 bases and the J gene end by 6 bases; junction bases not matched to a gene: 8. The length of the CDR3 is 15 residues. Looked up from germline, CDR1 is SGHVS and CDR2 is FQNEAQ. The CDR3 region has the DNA TGTGCCAGCAGCTACCAAGCGGGAGTGATCAATGAGCAGTTCTTC. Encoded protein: CASSYQAGVINEQFF. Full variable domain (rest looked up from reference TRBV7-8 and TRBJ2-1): GAGVSQSPRYKVAKRGQDVALRCDPISGHVSLFWYQQALGQGPEFLTYFQNEAQLDKSGLPSDRFFAERPEGSVSTLKIQRTQQEDSAVYLCASSYQAGVINEQFFGPGTRLTVL.